This TCR beta chain derives from a study of cytomegalovirus exposure and HLA in healthy donors. CDR1 MDHEN and CDR2 SYDVKM come from the germline V gene. Trimming shortened V by 1 base and J by 8 bases, and 23 bases separated the two germline ends. This CDR3 contains 17 residues. The study ran its PCR with 60 Vbeta and 13 Jbeta primers. The protocol was immunoSEQ multiplex PCR, while the TCRdb copy is restricted to in-frame clones and leaves out a portion. The table includes 150,000 to 200,000 clones, 68% detected once. The sample taken for sequencing was PBMCs. The source is a man aged 50-60 years in good health and CMV-seronegative. The gene calls are TRBV28 and TRBJ1-2, with D possibly TRBD1 on 6 matching bases. This CDR3 reads CASSLLGVGGRKGGYTF. CDR3 DNA: TGTGCCAGCAGTTTATTAGGGGTTGGGGGCCGTAAAGGGGGCTACACCTTC.